A single sample gave rise to the 14 T cell receptor beta chains below, sequenced in a study of T cell responses to AZD1222 COVID-19 vaccine. TCRdb's copy holds only in-frame clones and misses some; the assay was immunoSEQ multiplex PCR. The table lists around 110,000 clones, roughly 92% of them singletons. Source: peripheral blood, taken 28 days after the second AZD1222 dose. The receptors stem from an adult who received the AZD1222 COVID-19 vaccine.

The J gene is TRBJ2-7, the V gene TRBV9, with D possibly TRBD2 on 6 matching bases. Trimming took off 2 bases at V and 5 bases at J, with 17 bases between the two ends. The germline V gene has CDR1 SGDLS and CDR2 YYNGEE. This CDR3 has 15 residues. For the CDR3, the DNA is TGTGCCAGCAGCGTCCAAGCGGGCCCAGGTGACGAGCAGTACTTC. This translates into CASSVQAGPGDEQYF.

This rearrangement joins TRBV30 to TRBJ2-1; a possible D gene is TRBD2 (6 bases). Between the trimmed V and J ends, which lost 8 bases and 3 bases, there was a span of 11 bases. The CDR3 is 12 residues long. The germline V gene has CDR1 GTSNPN and CDR2 SVGIG (reference sequence). Here the CDR3 DNA reads TGTGCCGGGACTCCGTTCTACAATGAGCAGTTCTTC. Its translation: CAGTPFYNEQFF.

The chain joins TRBV10-2 to TRBJ2-7; 8 nucleotides line up with TRBD2. V gave up 4 bases and J gave up 2 bases; unmatched junction bases: 7. The CDR3 sequence is 15 residues long. Germline V gene sequence: CDR1 WSHSY, CDR2 SAAADI. CDR3 sequence reads: CASSVTSGVTYEQYF. The CDR3 coding sequence is TGCGCCAGCAGTGTTACTAGCGGCGTCACCTACGAGCAGTACTTC.

The chain links TRBV10-3 to TRBJ2-5; 11 bases agree with TRBD2. The V gene end was trimmed by 4 bases and the J gene end by 5 bases; junction bases not matched to a gene: 9. The CDR3 length is 16 residues. CDR1 is ENHRY, CDR2 SYGVKD, per germline. CDR3 amino acids: CAISVGASGRKETQYF. CDR3 coding DNA: TGTGCCATCAGTGTGGGGGCTAGCGGGAGGAAGGAGACCCAGTACTTC.

The chain links TRBV7-8 to TRBJ2-5; either TRBD1 or TRBD2 may supply D (5 bases each). This CDR3 has 17 residues. Trimming shortened V by 5 bases and J by 2 bases, and 21 bases separated the two germline ends. The germline V gene encodes CDR1 SGHVS and CDR2 FQNEAQ. CDR3 bases: TGTGCCAGCAGCCCCCGGGTAGCGAGGGGAACTCAAGAGACCCAGTACTTC. This gives the protein CASSPRVARGTQETQYF.

The J gene is TRBJ2-5, the V gene TRBV9, with D perhaps TRBD2 (6 bases). Per the germline V gene, CDR1 is SGDLS and CDR2 is YYNGEE. The ends were cut back, 5 bases at V and 5 bases at J, with 22 bases in the middle. This CDR3 contains 16 residues. The CDR3 spells CASSPIPSGGVETQYF. CDR3 nucleotide sequence: TGTGCCAGCAGTCCGATTCCTTCAGGAGGGGTGGAGACCCAGTACTTC.

This chain joins TRBV28 and TRBJ1-4; D gene unclear. CDR3 length: 16 residues. The germline V gene encodes CDR1 MDHEN and CDR2 SYDVKM. The germline V and J ends were trimmed by 6 bases and 2 bases, with 16 bases remaining between them. CDR3 protein: CASSDTPGATNEKLFF. The CDR3, as DNA: TGTGCCAGCAGCGACACCCCAGGTGCCACTAATGAAAAACTGTTTTTT.

V usage is TRBV25-1 and J usage is TRBJ1-2; 9 bases are shared with TRBD1. The V gene's germline CDR1 is MGHDK and CDR2 SYGVNS. This CDR3 is built from 15 residues. Trimming at V came to 1 base and at J to 4 bases, leaving 4 bases not matched to a gene. The CDR3 is CASSEWGQGSYGYTF. DNA of the CDR3: TGTGCCAGCAGTGAATGGGGACAGGGAAGCTATGGCTACACCTTC.

The chain is built from TRBV3-1 (or the pseudogene TRBV3-2) and TRBJ2-2; D unresolved. CDR1 and CDR2 (germline): LGHDT, YNNKEL (reference sequence). This CDR3 has 14 residues. The V and J ends lost 3 bases and 6 bases respectively, with 11 bases between them. The CDR3: CASSHLERPGELFF. The CDR3 DNA is TGTGCCAGCAGCCATCTAGAGAGGCCCGGGGAGCTGTTTTTT.

The CDR3 nucleotides are TGTGCCAGCTCACCCGGGACAGCTGCTACCTACGAGCAGTACTTC. As protein: CASSPGTAATYEQYF. The J gene is TRBJ2-7, the V gene TRBV18; 7 positions match TRBD1. The CDR3 sequence is 15 residues long. With V trimmed by 3 bases and J by 2 bases, 7 bases remained unmatched. The germline CDR1 and CDR2 sequences are KGHSH and LQKENI.

The gene calls are TRBV6-5 and TRBJ2-1, with 8 bases lining up with TRBD2. The V segment lost 2 bases and the J segment 5 bases; nucleotides outside the gene matches: 5. The germline V gene encodes CDR1 MNHEY and CDR2 SVGAGI. The CDR3 runs to 15 residues. CDR3 region: CASSYSWREDNEQFF. CDR3 coding DNA: TGTGCCAGCAGTTACAGTTGGCGGGAGGACAATGAGCAGTTCTTC.

This clone was detected a few times. The genes are TRBV5-1 and TRBJ2-7; D possibly corresponds to TRBD2 (6 bases). This CDR3 has 13 amino acids. V lost 2 bases and J 5 bases, leaving 11 bases between the germline ends. Germline V gene data show CDR1 as SGHRS and CDR2 as YFSETQ. Here the CDR3 reads CASSLGPGDEQYF. The CDR3 nucleotides read TGCGCCAGCAGCTTAGGTCCGGGGGACGAGCAGTACTTC.

V usage is TRBV28 and J usage is TRBJ2-3, with unresolved D. CDR1 is MDHEN, CDR2 SYDVKM, per germline. The length of the CDR3 is 13 residues. Trimming stripped 11 bases from V and 2 bases from J, with 14 bases between. CDR3 loop: CASRTLNTDTQYF. For the CDR3, the DNA is TGTGCCTCCAGGACGCTCAACACAGATACGCAGTATTTT.

This clone showed up just once. The genes are TRBV7-3 and TRBJ2-1; D unresolved. V was cut by 5 bases and J by 2 bases, with 16 bases left in between. CDR1 and CDR2 from the germline V gene are SGHTA and FQGTGA. The CDR3 is made up of 16 amino acids. In DNA form, the CDR3 reads TGTGCCAGCAGCCCCCTGGTCAGCGCGACCTACAATGAGCAGTTCTTC. Amino acids: CASSPLVSATYNEQFF.